The rows below give T cell receptor beta chains drawn from one sample of a study of identifying expanded T cells in peripheral blood. Assay: immunoSEQ multiplex PCR; the TCRdb copy retains only in-frame clones and omits some. The sample records tens of thousands of clones, approximately 86% being singletons. Sequences were obtained from blood. Receptors originate from a person between 18 and 75 years old in good health. Each CDR3 is given with its conserved first and last residue. Each record gives: V gene, J gene, CDR3 protein.

V gene: TRBV9
J gene: TRBJ2-5
CDR3 protein: CASSAGHRETQYF

V gene: TRBV27
J gene: TRBJ1-1
CDR3 protein: CASSRVGAGTEAFF

V gene: TRBV2
J gene: TRBJ2-6
CDR3 protein: CASRQAYAGANVLTF

V gene: TRBV14
J gene: TRBJ1-1
CDR3 protein: CASSQRRDNTEAFF

V gene: TRBV19
J gene: TRBJ1-2
CDR3 protein: CASSIDRRTGHGYTF

V gene: TRBV6-1
J gene: TRBJ1-1
CDR3 protein: CASSFQGRMNTEAFF

V gene: TRBV11-2
J gene: TRBJ2-7
CDR3 protein: CASSTTSPGLHYEQYF

V gene: TRBV7-7
J gene: TRBJ1-1
CDR3 protein: CASSLSSDTEAFF

V gene: TRBV5-1
J gene: TRBJ2-6
CDR3 protein: CASSLGGSGANVLTF

V gene: TRBV19
J gene: TRBJ2-7
CDR3 protein: CATTDGAGGYEQYF

V gene: TRBV7-9
J gene: TRBJ2-1
CDR3 protein: CASSFSKAGGYNEQFF

V gene: TRBV7-8
J gene: TRBJ1-2
CDR3 protein: CASSLGGSYGYTF

V gene: TRBV5-5
J gene: TRBJ2-3
CDR3 protein: CASSLSGYGDTQYF

V gene: TRBV15
J gene: TRBJ1-4
CDR3 protein: CATSPYRLWANEKLFF

V gene: TRBV7-6
J gene: TRBJ2-2
CDR3 protein: CASSQRASGGASRELFF

V gene: TRBV6-1
J gene: TRBJ1-6
CDR3 protein: CASSSGWNSPLHF

V gene: TRBV30
J gene: TRBJ1-3
CDR3 protein: CAWSHGNTIYF

V gene: TRBV7-2
J gene: TRBJ2-5
CDR3 protein: CASSLGGEETQYF

V gene: TRBV7-2
J gene: TRBJ2-7
CDR3 protein: CASSEQGQGVGEQYF

V gene: TRBV6-5
J gene: TRBJ1-1
CDR3 protein: CASSYAGQLTEAFF

V gene: TRBV5-1
J gene: TRBJ1-1
CDR3 protein: CASSPTGGAEVAEAFF

V gene: TRBV13
J gene: TRBJ2-7
CDR3 protein: CASSRRGRGVYEQYF

V gene: TRBV5-1
J gene: TRBJ1-1
CDR3 protein: CASSLRQGTMNTEAFF

V gene: TRBV5-4
J gene: TRBJ2-5
CDR3 protein: CASSSPPGGPRETQYF

V gene: TRBV2
J gene: TRBJ2-2
CDR3 protein: CASSVRQPNTGELFF

V gene: TRBV2
J gene: TRBJ1-2
CDR3 protein: CASSERGDGYGYTF

V gene: TRBV2
J gene: TRBJ2-1
CDR3 protein: CASSGGPGNEQFF

V gene: TRBV5-1
J gene: TRBJ2-5
CDR3 protein: CASSLGLAGVGETQYF

V gene: TRBV5-6
J gene: TRBJ2-7
CDR3 protein: CASSHTSGSSYEQYF

V gene: TRBV7-9
J gene: TRBJ1-2
CDR3 protein: CASSRGQGDYGYTF

V gene: TRBV15
J gene: TRBJ1-3
CDR3 protein: CATSRAPESSGNTIYF

V gene: TRBV5-5
J gene: TRBJ1-1
CDR3 protein: CASSLVGTGSKTEAFF

V gene: TRBV29-1
J gene: TRBJ1-2
CDR3 protein: CSVEDHGGYTF

V gene: TRBV19
J gene: TRBJ1-2
CDR3 protein: CASSPTFYGYTF

V gene: TRBV5-6
J gene: TRBJ1-2
CDR3 protein: CASSGQGFYGYTF

V gene: TRBV11-2
J gene: TRBJ1-2
CDR3 protein: CASSLNSGANYGYTF

V gene: TRBV5-4
J gene: TRBJ2-5
CDR3 protein: CASSSTRDSQETQYF

V gene: TRBV11-2
J gene: TRBJ2-1
CDR3 protein: CASSLGTGLNEQFF

V gene: TRBV29-1
J gene: TRBJ2-3
CDR3 protein: CSGKLEAGTDTQYF

V gene: TRBV6-6
J gene: TRBJ2-7
CDR3 protein: CASSYYDRSSYEQYF

V gene: TRBV30
J gene: TRBJ1-2
CDR3 protein: CAWIGTGGSYGYTF

V gene: TRBV6-1
J gene: TRBJ2-1
CDR3 protein: CASSDRPTSPQFF

V gene: TRBV6-1
J gene: TRBJ2-7
CDR3 protein: CASSEQGLAGEQYF

V gene: TRBV11-2
J gene: TRBJ1-1
CDR3 protein: CASSLGGILNTEAFF

V gene: TRBV29-1
J gene: TRBJ2-2
CDR3 protein: CSVLGQVNTGELFF

V gene: TRBV15
J gene: TRBJ2-3
CDR3 protein: CATSRDRASLDTQYF

V gene: TRBV5-4
J gene: TRBJ2-2
CDR3 protein: CASSLGPGGKNTGELFF

V gene: TRBV19
J gene: TRBJ2-2
CDR3 protein: CASSQQGWAGELFF

V gene: TRBV10-3
J gene: TRBJ2-7
CDR3 protein: CAISESSEQYF